A single sample is the source of the 10 T cell receptor beta chains below, sequenced in a study of T cell clonality in common variable immunodeficiency. The study, taken as a whole, reports: Common variable immunodeficiency TCR beta sequences reportedly had fewer deletions and N-nucleotide insertions.

For these TCRs, the target antigens are not known. Profiled with immunoSEQ multiplex PCR; TCRdb holds only in-frame clones, not every one. The table lists about 30,000 clones, with no singletons. The source material was peripheral blood mononuclear cells. These receptors were taken from a human donor with common variable immunodeficiency.

On this clone itself: The missing CDR3 end, 3 residues past where the read stops, is filled in from the germline J gene. The chain links TRBV19 to TRBJ2-7, with a weak D call TRBD1 (6 bases). V was shortened by 5 bases and J by 1 base, with 12 bases between the two germline ends. The germline V gene encodes CDR1 LNHDA and CDR2 SQIVND (reference sequence). The CDR3 sequence is 14 residues long. CDR3 DNA, as far as it was read: TGTGCCAGTAGTTCACGGACAGAATCCTACGAG. This codes for CASSSRTESYE. The complete CDR3 protein is CASSSRTESYEQYF.

The CDR3 region is CASSVGRGSYEQYF. The CDR3 DNA, read in part, is TGCGCCAGCAGCGTCGGGCGGGGGTCCTACGAG. The rearrangement uses TRBV5-1 and TRBJ2-7; 7 nucleotides agree with TRBD2. Sequencing ends 3 residues short of the CDR3 end; the germline J gene provides the rest. From germline, CDR1 is SGHRS and CDR2 YFSETQ. V lost 4 bases and J lost 1; bases outside the gene matches: 5. The CDR3 has 14 amino acids.

Remarks on this clone: From the germline J gene comes the end of the CDR3, since the read stops 3 residues before it. The chain is built from TRBV30 and TRBJ1-1; perhaps TRBD1 as D (5 bases). This CDR3 has 13 residues. V was cut by 2 bases and J by 6 bases, with 13 bases left in between. Per germline, CDR1 GTSNPN and CDR2 SVGIG (reference sequence). CDR3: CAWSPQGVAEAFF. The sequenced part of the CDR3 DNA is TGTGCCTGGAGTCCCCAGGGCGTCGCTGAA.

This clone appeared a few times. The sequence runs out 3 residues before the end of the CDR3; the remainder is reconstructed from the germline J gene. The chain is built from TRBV18 and TRBJ2-7; the D gene is possibly TRBD2 (6 bases). The germline V and J ends were trimmed by 3 bases and 2 bases, with 11 bases remaining between them. Germline V gene data show CDR1 as KGHSH and CDR2 as LQKENI. The CDR3 sequence is 14 residues long. The CDR3 reads CASSPDYPAYEQYF. The part of the CDR3 DNA that was read is TGTGCCAGCTCACCGGACTACCCAGCCTACGAG. Full variable domain (rest looked up from reference TRBV18 and TRBJ2-7): NAGVMQNPRHLVRRRGQEARLRCSPMKGHSHVYWYRQLPEEGLKFMVYLQKENIIDESGMPKERFSAEFPKEGPSILRIQQVVRGDSAAYFCASSPDYPAYEQYFGPGTRLTVT.

In its sample, this clone was seen a few times. The CDR3 end is not reached by the read, which stops 3 residues before it; the germline J gene fills it in. This chain connects TRBV2 to TRBJ2-7; 7 bases fit TRBD2. The CDR3 loop spans 16 amino acids. V lost 2 bases and J lost 3; bases outside the gene matches: 10. The germline gives CDR1 SNHLY, CDR2 FYNNEI. CDR3 amino acids: CASSESTRGEYYEQYF. The CDR3 DNA, read in part, is TGTGCCAGCAGTGAAAGTACCCGGGGGGAATACTACGAG.

This clone was detected only a few times. The CDR3 is cut off 3 residues early in the read; its end comes from the germline J gene. This chain uses TRBV19 with TRBJ2-7; TRBD1 might be the D (6 bases). Trimming shortened V by 5 bases and J by 2 bases, and 10 bases separated the two germline ends. This CDR3 contains 13 residues. CDR1 and CDR2 from the germline V gene are LNHDA and SQIVND (reference sequence). CDR3 bases read: TGTGCCAGTAGTTGGACAGATACCTACGAG. It translates to CASSWTDTYE. The complete CDR3 reads CASSWTDTYEQYF. Supplemented by reference TRBV19 and TRBJ2-7, the full variable domain reads DGGITQSPKYLFRKEGQNVTLSCEQNLNHDAMYWYRQDPGQGLRLIYYSQIVNDFQKGDIAEGYSVSREKKESFPLTVTSAQKNPTAFYLCASSWTDTYEQYFGPGTRLTVT.

This clone was seen a few times. From the germline J gene comes the end of the CDR3, since the read stops 3 residues before it. The rearrangement links TRBV19 to TRBJ1-5; D is ambiguous. The CDR3 consists of 15 residues. Germline lookup yields CDR1 LNHDA and CDR2 SQIVND (reference sequence). The V gene lost 6 bases and the J gene lost 2 bases, with 14 bases spanning the gap. The CDR3 is CASRESPARNQPQHF. The sequenced part of the CDR3 DNA is TGTGCCAGTAGGGAGAGTCCAGCGCGCAATCAGCCC.

The table lists this clone with a few counts. The read finishes 3 residues shy of the CDR3 end, and the germline J gene is used to complete it. V gene TRBV20-1 combines with J gene TRBJ1-6; no firm D call. The CDR3 length is 14 residues. Germline lookup yields CDR1 DFQATT and CDR2 SNEGSKA (reference sequence). Trimming took off 1 base at V and 1 base at J, with 5 bases between the two ends. This CDR3 reads CSARVGSYNSPLHF. CDR3 DNA, as far as it was read: TGCAGTGCTAGAGTAGGGTCCTATAATTCACCC.

This clone was seen only a few times. The read ends 3 residues shy of where the CDR3 ends; the end is completed using the germline J gene. The chain employs TRBV11-2 and TRBJ2-7; 8 nucleotides agree with TRBD1. Germline V gives CDR1 SGHAT, CDR2 FQNNGV. The trim removed 1 base at V and 3 bases at J, leaving 5 bases unmatched. The length of the CDR3 is 15 residues. CDR3 in amino acids: CASSLVVDRGYEQYF. Incomplete CDR3 DNA: TGTGCCAGCAGCTTAGTCGTAGACAGGGGCTACGAG.

On this clone itself: The read stops 3 residues short of the end of the CDR3; the missing end is completed from the germline J gene. V is TRBV19 and J is TRBJ1-1; D gene unclear. This CDR3 spans 14 amino acids. CDR1 is LNHDA, CDR2 SQIVND, per germline (reference sequence). The V end lost 3 bases, the J end lost 4 bases, and 12 bases lay between the germline ends. The covered CDR3 bases are TGTGCCAGTAGTATGTGGCGGGGTCGCACTGAA. Protein sequence: CASSMWRGRTE. The complete CDR3 sequence is CASSMWRGRTEAFF.